A selection of T cell receptor beta chains follows, all from one sample in a study of cytomegalovirus exposure and HLA in healthy donors. Clones were sequenced by immunoSEQ multiplex PCR, and TCRdb holds only the in-frame ones, with some missing. The table records about 89,000 clones, less than 85% of them present only once. Input material: PBMCs. The source of these receptors is a man aged 35-49 years in good health and CMV-seropositive. Both conserved end residues are part of each CDR3. D genes are given only for firm matches. A row's size may be missing; if present it is once, few, many or a size class.

j_gene: TRBJ2-3; len: 13; d_gene: .; v_gene: TRBV23-1; abundance: .; CDR3aa: CATAAVFPDTQYF; CDR3nt: TGCGCCACCGCGGCAGTCTTCCCAGATACGCAGTATTTT
j_gene: TRBJ2-1; len: 15; d_gene: TRBD2; v_gene: TRBV5-1; abundance: .; CDR3aa: CASSPTSGRAGEQFF; CDR3nt: TGCGCCAGCAGCCCTACTAGCGGGAGGGCCGGTGAGCAGTTCTTC
j_gene: TRBJ2-5; len: 15; d_gene: TRBD1; v_gene: TRBV18; abundance: .; CDR3aa: CASSPRTGGRETQYF; CDR3nt: TGTGCCAGCTCACCACGGACAGGGGGCAGAGAGACCCAGTACTTC
j_gene: TRBJ2-1; len: 16; d_gene: TRBD2; v_gene: TRBV28; abundance: few; CDR3aa: CASRRTSGKGDGGQFF; CDR3nt: TGTGCCAGCAGGCGAACTAGCGGGAAAGGAGATGGTGGGCAGTTCTTC
j_gene: TRBJ2-7; len: 13; d_gene: .; v_gene: TRBV5-6; abundance: .; CDR3aa: CASSGTFSYEQYF; CDR3nt: TGTGCCAGCAGCGGGACTTTCTCCTACGAGCAGTACTTC
j_gene: TRBJ1-6; len: 15; d_gene: .; v_gene: TRBV6-5; abundance: .; CDR3aa: CASSYSRGYNSPLHF; CDR3nt: TGTGCCAGCAGTTACTCGAGGGGGTATAATTCACCCCTCCACTTT
j_gene: TRBJ2-5; len: 14; d_gene: TRBD1; v_gene: TRBV5-4; abundance: .; CDR3aa: CASSPGTAQETQYF; CDR3nt: TGTGCCAGCAGCCCGGGGACAGCGCAAGAGACCCAGTACTTC
j_gene: TRBJ2-1; len: 15; d_gene: TRBD2; v_gene: TRBV6-4; abundance: once; CDR3aa: CASLRGLGPSDEQFF; CDR3nt: TGTGCCAGCCTTCGGGGACTAGGACCCTCGGATGAGCAGTTCTTC
j_gene: TRBJ2-7; len: 16; d_gene: .; v_gene: TRBV5-6; abundance: once; CDR3aa: CASSPNTKRIANEQYF; CDR3nt: TGTGCCAGCAGCCCAAACACTAAGAGGATCGCCAACGAGCAGTACTTC
j_gene: TRBJ1-1; len: 16; d_gene: TRBD1; v_gene: TRBV7-9; abundance: .; CDR3aa: CASSQLPGQMNTEAFF; CDR3nt: TGTGCCAGCAGCCAATTGCCGGGACAGATGAACACTGAAGCTTTCTTT
j_gene: TRBJ1-3; len: 14; d_gene: .; v_gene: TRBV5-4; abundance: .; CDR3aa: CASSPTGSGNTIYF; CDR3nt: TGTGCCAGCAGCCCGACAGGTTCTGGAAACACCATATATTTT
j_gene: TRBJ2-7; len: 12; d_gene: .; v_gene: TRBV10-3; abundance: .; CDR3aa: CAMSPGGNEQYF; CDR3nt: TGTGCCATGTCCCCGGGGGGCAACGAGCAGTACTTC
j_gene: TRBJ1-2; len: 15; d_gene: .; v_gene: TRBV6-6; abundance: .; CDR3aa: CASSSKGGRDYGYTF; CDR3nt: TGTGCCAGCAGTTCCAAAGGTGGCAGGGACTATGGCTACACCTTC
j_gene: TRBJ1-2; len: 12; d_gene: .; v_gene: TRBV27; abundance: .; CDR3aa: CASSSPPADLTF; CDR3nt: TGTGCCAGCAGTTCCCCCCCGGCCGACTTGACCTTC
j_gene: TRBJ2-7; len: 14; d_gene: .; v_gene: TRBV11-2; abundance: .; CDR3aa: CATAPQRAAGEQYF; CDR3nt: TGTGCCACCGCCCCGCAGCGGGCCGCTGGCGAGCAGTACTTC
j_gene: TRBJ2-1; len: 13; d_gene: .; v_gene: TRBV29-1; abundance: few; CDR3aa: CSAPGARPNEQFF; CDR3nt: TGCAGCGCCCCCGGCGCTAGGCCCAATGAGCAGTTCTTC
j_gene: TRBJ2-4; len: 15; d_gene: TRBD1; v_gene: TRBV4-1; abundance: .; CDR3aa: CASSRGTAQTNIQYF; CDR3nt: TGCGCCAGCAGCCGAGGGACAGCTCAGACGAACATTCAGTACTTC
j_gene: TRBJ1-2; len: 11; d_gene: .; v_gene: TRBV10-2; abundance: .; CDR3aa: CASGHNYGYTF; CDR3nt: TGCGCCAGCGGACATAACTATGGCTACACCTTC
j_gene: TRBJ2-2; len: 17; d_gene: TRBD1; v_gene: TRBV9; abundance: .; CDR3aa: CASSATGTGVATGELFF; CDR3nt: TGTGCCAGCAGCGCTACCGGGACAGGGGTCGCCACCGGGGAGCTGTTTTTT
j_gene: TRBJ2-1; len: 16; d_gene: TRBD2; v_gene: TRBV19; abundance: once; CDR3aa: CASSIRSAGESNEQFF; CDR3nt: TGTGCCAGTAGTATCCGGTCAGCGGGAGAGAGCAATGAGCAGTTCTTC
j_gene: TRBJ2-5; len: 11; d_gene: .; v_gene: TRBV29-1; abundance: .; CDR3aa: CVPRVRETQYF; CDR3nt: TGCGTCCCCCGGGTTAGGGAGACCCAGTACTTC
j_gene: TRBJ1-6; len: 14; d_gene: TRBD1; v_gene: TRBV5-1; abundance: .; CDR3aa: CASTYRTGSSPLHF; CDR3nt: TGCGCCAGCACCTACAGGACAGGGAGTTCACCCCTCCACTTT
j_gene: TRBJ2-1; len: 14; d_gene: TRBD2; v_gene: TRBV11-2; abundance: .; CDR3aa: CASSRGEPYNEQFF; CDR3nt: TGTGCCAGCAGCCGGGGGGAACCTTACAATGAGCAGTTCTTC
j_gene: TRBJ1-1; len: 17; d_gene: .; v_gene: TRBV28; abundance: .; CDR3aa: CASSLPQGFAKNTEAFF; CDR3nt: TGTGCCAGCAGTTTACCCCAGGGCTTTGCTAAGAACACTGAAGCTTTCTTT
j_gene: TRBJ1-2; len: 14; d_gene: .; v_gene: TRBV5-4; abundance: .; CDR3aa: CASSLAGQVYGYTF; CDR3nt: TGTGCCAGCAGCTTGGCAGGCCAGGTCTATGGCTACACCTTC
j_gene: TRBJ2-7; len: 15; d_gene: .; v_gene: TRBV9; abundance: .; CDR3aa: CASSVGALGTGEQYF; CDR3nt: TGTGCCAGCAGCGTAGGGGCCTTGGGGACTGGGGAGCAGTACTTC
j_gene: TRBJ2-7; len: 18; d_gene: TRBD2; v_gene: TRBV5-4; abundance: .; CDR3aa: CASSRTSGHLSLRDEQYF; CDR3nt: TGTGCCAGCAGCCGGACTAGCGGCCACCTGAGCCTGAGGGACGAGCAGTACTTC
j_gene: TRBJ1-5; len: 15; d_gene: .; v_gene: TRBV2; abundance: .; CDR3aa: CASRGGSNSNQPQHF; CDR3nt: TGTGCCAGCAGGGGCGGGTCCAATAGCAATCAGCCCCAGCATTTT
j_gene: TRBJ1-3; len: 14; d_gene: .; v_gene: TRBV9; abundance: few; CDR3aa: CASSTRDSGNTIYF; CDR3nt: TGTGCCAGCAGCACTAGGGACTCTGGAAACACCATATATTTT
j_gene: TRBJ2-7; len: 14; d_gene: TRBD2; v_gene: TRBV28; abundance: .; CDR3aa: CASSPSGRAYEQYF; CDR3nt: TGTGCCAGCAGTCCTAGCGGGAGGGCCTACGAGCAGTACTTC
j_gene: TRBJ1-2; len: 11; d_gene: .; v_gene: TRBV28; abundance: .; CDR3aa: CASQYLQGYTF; CDR3nt: TGTGCCAGCCAATATTTGCAGGGCTACACCTTC
j_gene: TRBJ2-3; len: 16; d_gene: .; v_gene: TRBV7-9; abundance: .; CDR3aa: CASSPRAGLSTDTQYF; CDR3nt: TGTGCCAGCAGCCCGAGGGCGGGGCTGAGCACAGATACGCAGTATTTT
j_gene: TRBJ2-1; len: 13; d_gene: TRBD2; v_gene: TRBV28; abundance: .; CDR3aa: CATRTSGYNEQFF; CDR3nt: TGTGCCACTCGGACTAGCGGATACAATGAGCAGTTCTTC
j_gene: TRBJ1-3; len: 14; d_gene: .; v_gene: TRBV10-2; abundance: .; CDR3aa: CASSDLGAGNTIYF; CDR3nt: TGCGCCAGCAGTGATCTAGGGGCTGGAAACACCATATATTTT
j_gene: TRBJ1-1; len: 13; d_gene: TRBD1; v_gene: TRBV6-5; abundance: .; CDR3aa: CASRRTGAQEAFF; CDR3nt: TGTGCCAGCAGACGGACAGGGGCCCAGGAAGCTTTCTTT
j_gene: TRBJ2-7; len: 17; d_gene: .; v_gene: TRBV7-9; abundance: .; CDR3aa: CSSSFWLGATSSYEQYF; CDR3nt: TGTTCCAGCAGCTTTTGGTTAGGGGCTACGAGCTCCTACGAGCAGTACTTC
j_gene: TRBJ2-3; len: 14; d_gene: .; v_gene: TRBV5-1; abundance: .; CDR3aa: CASSKTGSGDTQYF; CDR3nt: TGCGCCAGCAGCAAGACAGGTTCGGGAGATACGCAGTATTTT
j_gene: TRBJ2-5; len: 14; d_gene: TRBD2; v_gene: TRBV6-6; abundance: .; CDR3aa: CASSLGLAQETQYF; CDR3nt: TGTGCCAGCAGCCTCGGACTAGCGCAAGAGACCCAGTACTTC
j_gene: TRBJ2-2; len: 17; d_gene: TRBD2; v_gene: TRBV19; abundance: .; CDR3aa: CASSKGLAGVGGGELFF; CDR3nt: TGTGCCAGTAGTAAAGGACTAGCGGGAGTTGGTGGCGGGGAGCTGTTTTTT
j_gene: TRBJ2-7; len: 16; d_gene: TRBD1; v_gene: TRBV28; abundance: .; CDR3aa: CASSAATTGGYYEQYF; CDR3nt: TGTGCCAGCAGTGCCGCGACCACAGGGGGCTATTACGAGCAGTACTTC